This entry lists 22 T cell receptor beta chains sequenced from one sample in a study of T-cell reconstitution after alpha-beta-depleted transplantation in children. Unique molecular identifiers were incorporated into the prepared TCRbeta library. TCRdb itself ran the PCR reads through MiXCR, one entry per CDR3 protein. The table shows 700,000 or so distinct CDR3 sequences, with around 12% occurring only once. This sample comprised PBMCs, obtained before TCRalphabeta/CD19-depleted stem cell transplant. Receptors were obtained from a girl aged 2 to 10 with congenital amegakaryocytic thrombocytopenia, due to receive a stem cell transplant.

This chain joins TRBV11-2 and TRBJ2-1, with D tentatively TRBD1 (6 bases). CDR3 length: 19 amino acids. V lost 0 bases and J 9 bases, leaving 27 bases between the germline ends. The germline V gene encodes CDR1 SGHAT and CDR2 FQNNGV. CDR3 nucleotide sequence: TGTGCCAGCAGCTTAGATTTGGGGGCCTGGGGGACGGCGGACAGTGAGCAGTTCTTC. Translation: CASSLDLGAWGTADSEQFF.

The table lists this clonotype with many counts. Here the CDR3 reads CATSDFVGGYTF. The CDR3 bases are TGTGCCACCAGTGATTTCGTCGGCGGCTACACCTTC. The J gene is TRBJ1-2, the V gene TRBV24-1; D gene ambiguous. Germline V lookup: CDR1 KGHDR, CDR2 SFDVKD. The V end lost 1 base, the J end lost 8 bases, and 7 bases lay between the germline ends. This CDR3 region has 12 residues.

Ten or more counts support this clonotype. The rearrangement joins TRBV5-1 to TRBJ1-2; D not certain. Trimming took 1 base from V and 4 from J, leaving 20 bases between them. This CDR3 has 17 residues. Per the germline V gene, CDR1 is SGHRS and CDR2 is YFSETQ. CDR3 sequence (DNA): TGCGCCAGCAGCTTGTCCAAACTCGACGGGAACTTCTATGGCTACACCTTC. The encoded protein is CASSLSKLDGNFYGYTF.

This clonotype was found a few times. This rearrangement joins TRBV5-1 to TRBJ2-7; D is possibly TRBD2 (6 bases). The germline CDR1 and CDR2 sequences are SGHRS and YFSETQ. Trimming took 0 bases from V and 6 from J, leaving 10 bases between them. The CDR3 loop spans 13 amino acids. This CDR3 is CASSLEAGSEQYF. CDR3 sequence (DNA): TGCGCCAGCAGCTTGGAGGCGGGGTCCGAGCAGTACTTC.

This clonotype occurred many times. The chain combines TRBV4-1 with TRBJ2-3; D tentatively fits TRBD1 or TRBD2 (6 bases each). V lost 4 bases and J 5 bases, leaving 22 bases between the germline ends. CDR3 length: 17 amino acids. Germline V CDR1 and CDR2: MGHRA, YSYEKL. The CDR3 spells CASSPAGHSITGDTQYF. The CDR3 nucleotides are TGCGCCAGCAGCCCGGCGGGACACTCGATAACGGGAGATACGCAGTATTTT.

Ten or more counts support this clonotype. This chain uses TRBV20-1 with TRBJ2-7, with D possibly TRBD1 on 5 matching bases. CDR3 length: 14 amino acids. Germline CDR1 is DFQATT and CDR2 is SNEGSKA (reference sequence). Trimming pared 1 base from V and 1 base from J, leaving 11 bases between. The CDR3 spells CSARGQFLSYEQYF. The DNA for the CDR3 is TGCAGTGCTAGAGGACAGTTCCTTTCCTACGAGCAGTACTTC.

This clonotype was seen a few times. The chain links TRBV4-1 to TRBJ2-7; D not resolved. The CDR3 spans 14 residues. Germline V CDR1 and CDR2: MGHRA, YSYEKL. V was shortened by 0 bases and J by 5 bases, with 11 bases between the two germline ends. Here the CDR3 DNA reads TGCGCCAGCAGCCAAGATGAGGACCGGGACGAGCAGTACTTC. Translation: CASSQDEDRDEQYF.

The rearrangement joins TRBV5-1 to TRBJ1-3; D is ambiguous. With 4 bases removed from V and 3 bases from J, the gap between germline ends came to 8 bases. CDR3 length equals 13 residues. Germline V gives CDR1 SGHRS, CDR2 YFSETQ. The CDR3 spells CASSLEIGNTIYF. Written as DNA, the CDR3 is TGCGCCAGCAGCCTGGAGATTGGAAACACCATATATTTT.

This clonotype has a count of ten or more. The chain links TRBV20-1 to TRBJ2-2; no clear D gene. Germline V gene data show CDR1 as DFQATT and CDR2 as SNEGSKA (reference sequence). The V end was cut by 2 bases, the J end by 1 base, with 8 bases between. The CDR3 is made up of 14 amino acids. CDR3 nucleotides: TGCAGTGCTAGACAAGCGAGGAACACCGGGGAGCTGTTTTTT. It translates to CSARQARNTGELFF.

This clonotype was observed at least ten times. As DNA, the CDR3 is TGTGCCAGCAGCTTAGACAGCTATAGCAATCAGCCCCAGCATTTT. Amino acids: CASSLDSYSNQPQHF. The chain employs TRBV7-9 and TRBJ1-5, with unresolved D. CDR1 SEHNR and CDR2 FQNEAQ come from the germline V gene (reference sequence). V shed 1 base and J shed 0 bases, with 7 bases lying between them. The CDR3 is 15 amino acids.

This clonotype was picked up many times. The J gene is TRBJ2-7, the V gene TRBV12-3 or TRBV12-4; D perhaps matches TRBD2 (6 bases). V was shortened by 4 bases and J by 3 bases, with 10 bases between the two germline ends. This CDR3 comprises 13 residues. CDR3: CASSSTSYYEQYF. The CDR3 nucleotides read TGTGCCAGCAGTTCAACTAGCTACTACGAGCAGTACTTC.

This clonotype was seen many times. V usage is TRBV25-1 and J usage is TRBJ2-7, with D tentatively TRBD2 (7 bases). The germline V gene encodes CDR1 MGHDK and CDR2 SYGVNS. V was clipped by 4 bases and J by 4 bases, with 17 bases between them. There are 15 residues in the CDR3. The CDR3 sequence: CASSAEGGRIYEQYF. The CDR3 DNA is TGTGCCAGCAGTGCCGAGGGGGGGCGTATTTACGAGCAGTACTTC.

This clonotype was picked up many times. This chain links TRBV7-9 with TRBJ2-1; D not resolved. The V end lost 3 bases, the J end lost 8 bases, and 8 bases lay between the germline ends. This CDR3 comprises 12 residues. The germline CDR1 and CDR2 sequences are SEHNR and FQNEAQ (reference sequence). The CDR3, as DNA: TGTGCCAGCAGCTTCCGGTGGGATGAGCAGTTCTTC. Protein sequence: CASSFRWDEQFF.

The V and J genes are TRBV5-5 and TRBJ2-1, with 13 bases matching TRBD2. The trim removed 4 bases at V and 8 bases at J, leaving 6 bases unmatched. The CDR3 length is 15 residues. Germline CDR1 reads SGHKS; CDR2 reads YYEKEE (reference sequence). CDR3 amino acids: CASSARTSGRHEQFF. The CDR3 bases are TGTGCCAGCAGCGCCCGGACTAGCGGGAGACATGAGCAGTTCTTC.

CDR3 nucleotides: TGCAGCGTTGGTACCGATGGAAACACCATATATTTT. Translated, it gives CSVGTDGNTIYF. The chain recombines TRBV29-1 with TRBJ1-3; the D is unclear. The germline gives CDR1 SQVTM, CDR2 ANQGSEA. The CDR3 totals 12 residues. Trimming pared 4 bases from V and 3 bases from J, leaving 7 bases between. Variable domain in full (rest from reference TRBV29-1 and TRBJ1-3): SAVISQKPSRDICQRGTSLTIQCQVDSQVTMMFWYRQQPGQSLTLIATANQGSEATYESGFVIDKFPISRPNLTFSTLTVSNMSPEDSSIYLCSVGTDGNTIYFGEGSWLTVV.

This clonotype showed up many times. This chain uses TRBV3-1 with TRBJ2-3; D possibly corresponds to TRBD2 (5 bases). This CDR3 is 16 amino acids long. V dropped 0 bases and J dropped 1 base, with 11 bases sitting between them. Germline-derived CDR1 and CDR2 are LGHDT and YNNKEL (reference sequence). The CDR3 sequence: CASSQEIGGRTDTQYF. The CDR3 coding sequence is TGTGCCAGCAGCCAAGAAATTGGCGGGCGCACAGATACGCAGTATTTT.

This clonotype was seen ten or more times. The chain is built from TRBV4-2 and TRBJ2-5; D remains ambiguous. Germline CDR1 and CDR2: LGHNA and YNFKEQ. Trimming took 0 bases from V and 1 from J, leaving 9 bases between them. The CDR3 is made up of 15 amino acids. The CDR3 coding sequence is TGTGCCAGCAGCCAAGATGAGGATTTCCAAGAGACCCAGTACTTC. It is translated as CASSQDEDFQETQYF.

The chain employs TRBV20-1 and TRBJ2-5, with D possibly being TRBD1 or TRBD2 (5 bases each). The germline V gene encodes CDR1 DFQATT and CDR2 SNEGSKA (reference sequence). CDR3 length equals 14 residues. The V end lost 2 bases, the J end lost 2 bases, and 12 bases lay between the germline ends. The CDR3 here is CSARPLGAQETQYF. The CDR3 DNA reads as TGCAGTGCTAGACCCCTCGGGGCGCAAGAGACCCAGTACTTC.

There are a few counts of this clonotype. CDR3 amino acids: CASSFSGTRDYEQYF. In DNA form, the CDR3 reads TGCGCCAGCAGCTTCTCCGGGACTAGAGACTACGAGCAGTACTTC. The gene calls are TRBV5-1 and TRBJ2-7; TRBD2 agrees at 8 bases. The length of the CDR3 is 15 residues. V was pared by 2 bases and J by 3 bases, with 7 bases of the junction left unmatched. The germline CDR1 and CDR2 sequences are SGHRS and YFSETQ.

In its sample, this clonotype was seen many times. The chain couples TRBV20-1 to TRBJ2-5; D call uncertain. This CDR3 contains 12 residues. V was trimmed by 1 base and J by 9 bases, leaving 12 bases between them. Per the germline V gene, CDR1 is DFQATT and CDR2 is SNEGSKA (reference sequence). CDR3 in DNA: TGCAGTGCTAGAGCGGGTTTCGGGTCCCAGTACTTC. Protein sequence: CSARAGFGSQYF.

This clonotype has ten or more counts. V usage is TRBV20-1 and J usage is TRBJ2-4; 9 nucleotides align to TRBD1. The germline gives CDR1 DFQATT, CDR2 SNEGSKA (reference sequence). The CDR3 length is 12 residues. The ends lost 6 bases at V and 7 bases at J; junction bases unmatched: 4. CDR3 nucleotide sequence: TGCAGTGCAAGGGACAGGGTGAACATTCAGTACTTC. Residues: CSARDRVNIQYF.

At least ten counts were recorded for this clonotype. The genes are TRBV6-5 and TRBJ1-3; D is possibly TRBD1 (5 bases). This CDR3 has 16 amino acids. CDR1 MNHEY and CDR2 SVGAGI come from the germline V gene. Trimming shortened V by 0 bases and J by 4 bases, and 13 bases separated the two germline ends. Written as DNA, the CDR3 is TGTGCCAGCAGTTACTCGAGACAAGGGACGGGAAACACCATATATTTT. Protein sequence: CASSYSRQGTGNTIYF.